Each of the 17 T cell receptor beta chains below was sequenced from the same sample in a study of T cells after somatic rescue of genetic block (dated by TCRdb to 2020 to 2022). Library creation used the immunoSEQ multiplex PCR assay. TCRdb retrieved this table from immuneACCESS and kept in-frame rearrangements only. Not all clones are present; in checked studies, unresolved V genes account for under half, and no reason is known for the remainder. This sample lists approximately 100,000 clones; approximately 90% were detected once. The ten largest clones take up approximately 1.5% of the sample. Input material: peripheral blood mononuclear cells (PBMCs). The receptors stem from a woman under 30.

This clone appeared a single time. The chain is built from TRBV5-1 and TRBJ1-4, with TRBD1 matching 8 bases. With 7 bases clipped from V and 3 bases from J, the junction kept 5 bases outside the gene matches. This CDR3 region has 14 residues. Germline V gives CDR1 SGHRS, CDR2 YFSETQ. The CDR3 sequence: CASHQGAANEKLFF. The CDR3 DNA reads TGCGCCAGCCACCAGGGGGCAGCTAATGAAAAACTGTTTTTT.

Written as DNA, the CDR3 is TGTGCCAGCAGCCCTGGCGGGAGGTCCTACAATGAGCAGTTCTTC. Encoded protein: CASSPGGRSYNEQFF. The chain carries TRBV5-4 and TRBJ2-1, with TRBD2 identical over 8 bases. The CDR3 is made up of 15 amino acids. Germline lookup yields CDR1 SGHNT and CDR2 YYREEE (reference sequence). With 4 bases clipped from V and 1 base from J, the junction kept 4 bases outside the gene matches.

The V and J genes are TRBV30 and TRBJ2-1; D is perhaps TRBD2 (6 bases). Germline-derived CDR1 and CDR2 are GTSNPN and SVGIG (reference sequence). This CDR3 has 15 amino acids. V lost 0 bases and J lost 5, with 14 bases in between. This chain's CDR3 is CAWSVHGGFDNEQFF. CDR3 coding DNA: TGTGCCTGGAGTGTACACGGGGGTTTCGACAATGAGCAGTTCTTC.

The rearrangement joins TRBV4-3 to TRBJ2-1; TRBD2 agrees at 10 bases. J lost 7 bases, V lost 0 bases, and 9 bases had no gene match. CDR1 is LGHNA, CDR2 YSLEER, per germline. The CDR3 has 17 amino acids. In DNA, the CDR3 is TGCGCCAGCAGCCAAGATCGGGCCGGGACTAGCGTTAATGAGCAGTTCTTC. As protein: CASSQDRAGTSVNEQFF.

The CDR3 sequence is CASSVDGGKGYEQYF. The CDR3 DNA is TGTGCCAGCAGCGTAGACGGCGGGAAGGGCTACGAGCAGTACTTC. The chain is built from TRBV9 and TRBJ2-7; TRBD2 is a possible D gene (6 bases). This CDR3 is built from 15 residues. Trimming took off 0 bases at V and 3 bases at J, with 13 bases between the two ends. CDR1 and CDR2 from the germline V gene are SGDLS and YYNGEE.

This chain joins TRBV6-4 and TRBJ2-3; TRBD1 is a possible D gene (6 bases). CDR1 and CDR2 from the germline V gene are MRHNA and SNTAGT. Trimming left V 2 bases short and J 2 bases short, with 11 bases between. This CDR3 is 15 amino acids long. The CDR3 region has the DNA TGTGCCAGCAGTGACGGGAGACAGGACACAGATACGCAGTATTTT. Translation gives CASSDGRQDTDTQYF.

This clone has only a few counts. The chain carries TRBV6-9 and TRBJ2-3, with D possibly TRBD1 on 5 matching bases. CDR1 MNHGY and CDR2 SVAAGI come from the germline V gene. The ends were cut back, 0 bases at V and 8 bases at J, with 9 bases in the middle. The length of the CDR3 is 13 residues. In nucleotides, the CDR3 is TGTGCCAGCAGTTATTCTGCTAGGGGTACGCAGTATTTT. This codes for CASSYSARGTQYF.

This clone was observed a single time. The V and J genes are TRBV4-2 and TRBJ2-2, with TRBD1 matching 7 bases. CDR3 length: 16 residues. Germline V gene lookup returns CDR1 LGHNA and CDR2 YNFKEQ. Trimming took 1 base from V and 7 from J; bases not matched to a gene: 9. Here the CDR3 reads CASSQVVKGAGGELFF. The DNA for the CDR3 is TGTGCCAGCAGCCAAGTCGTGAAGGGGGCAGGCGGGGAGCTGTTTTTT.

The chain couples TRBV4-1 to TRBJ2-7, with D maybe TRBD1 (6 bases). Germline CDR1 MGHRA, CDR2 YSYEKL. Trimming took 3 bases from V and 3 from J, leaving 15 bases between them. The CDR3 extends over 15 amino acids. The CDR3 spells CASSQIPDSFYEQYF. DNA for the CDR3: TGCGCCAGCAGCCAGATACCGGACAGCTTCTACGAGCAGTACTTC.

This clone has just one count. The chain carries TRBV4-1 and TRBJ2-1; either TRBD1 or TRBD2 may fit D (5 bases each). The V and J ends lost 0 bases and 5 bases respectively, with 14 bases between them. This CDR3 region has 16 residues. Per the germline V gene, CDR1 is MGHRA and CDR2 is YSYEKL. CDR3 region: CASSQDLGVGDNEQFF. The DNA for the CDR3 is TGCGCCAGCAGCCAAGACCTGGGGGTTGGAGACAATGAGCAGTTCTTC.

This chain joins TRBV29-1 and TRBJ1-6; D is perhaps TRBD1 (5 bases). The CDR3 is made up of 14 amino acids. CDR1 is SQVTM and CDR2 is ANQGSEA in the germline V gene. The ends were cut back, 6 bases at V and 15 bases at J, with 24 bases in the middle. DNA of the CDR3: TGCAGCGTGGGGGGTACACTACTAGTTTTGCGCCTCCACTTT. This translates into CSVGGTLLVLRLHF. Full variable domain (remainder filled in from reference TRBV29-1 and TRBJ1-6): SAVISQKPSRDICQRGTSLTIQCQVDSQVTMMFWYRQQPGQSLTLIATANQGSEATYESGFVIDKFPISRPNLTFSTLTVSNMSPEDSSIYLCSVGGTLLVLRLHFGNGTRLTVT.

The chain is built from TRBV27 and TRBJ2-5; a possible D gene is TRBD1 (6 bases). Germline CDR1 reads MNHEY; CDR2 reads SMNVEV (reference sequence). The CDR3 loop spans 15 amino acids. Trimming removed 4 bases from V and 1 base from J, with 13 bases in between. The CDR3 nucleotides read TGTGCCAGCAGTTGGACCGGGGACACCCAAGAGACCCAGTACTTC. This translates into CASSWTGDTQETQYF.

CDR3 DNA sequence: TGTGCCAGCAGCTTAGACAGTCAGAACCTAGCCAAAAACATTCAGTACTTC. Protein sequence: CASSLDSQNLAKNIQYF. The chain employs TRBV11-3 and TRBJ2-4; D is undetermined. The CDR3 is 17 amino acids. V was clipped by 0 bases and J by 0 bases, with 12 bases between them. Per the germline V gene, CDR1 is SGHNT and CDR2 is YENEEA.

V and J are TRBV27 and TRBJ1-5, with D hard to call. Trimming cost V 0 bases and J 3 bases, with 6 bases left between them. Germline CDR1 reads MNHEY; CDR2 reads SMNVEV (reference sequence). The CDR3 totals 14 residues. CDR3 coding DNA: TGTGCCAGCAGTTTATCAGGTAACAATCAGCCCCAGCATTTT. This sequence encodes CASSLSGNNQPQHF.

The chain combines TRBV6-1 with TRBJ2-7; maybe TRBD1 (5 bases). CDR3 length: 14 residues. The germline CDR1 and CDR2 sequences are MNHNS and SASEGT. V gave up 8 bases and J gave up 0 bases, with 14 bases separating them. DNA for the CDR3: TGTGCCAGCGCGGTCAGGGAAAGCTCCTACGAGCAGTACTTC. It specifies CASAVRESSYEQYF.

The V gene is TRBV5-5, the J gene TRBJ2-1; D unresolved. V was clipped by 4 bases and J by 6 bases, with 20 bases between them. The length of the CDR3 is 16 residues. Germline loops: CDR1 SGHKS, CDR2 YYEKEE (reference sequence). CDR3 nucleotide sequence: TGTGCCAGCAGCCCGACTCTAGTGGCGGCACCCAATGAGCAGTTCTTC. Translated: CASSPTLVAAPNEQFF.

This chain connects TRBV5-4 to TRBJ2-1; TRBD2 matches at 11 bases. Germline trimming cut 3 bases from V and 3 bases from J; bases unmatched to any gene: 2. This CDR3 spans 15 amino acids. Germline V gene sequence: CDR1 SGHNT, CDR2 YYREEE (reference sequence). This CDR3 reads CASSSTSGSYNEQFF. The CDR3 bases are TGTGCCAGCAGCTCAACTAGCGGGAGCTACAATGAGCAGTTCTTC.